The 14 T cell receptor beta chains below were found in one sample sequenced in a study of T cells in Graves' hyperthyroidism and ophthalmopathy. The CDR3 regions of TCR beta were amplified from RNA transcripts. First-round RT-PCR with HTBI primers amplified the TCR CDR3 region. Via MiXCR, TCRdb re-called the multiplex PCR reads, giving one row per CDR3 protein. The table includes 600,000 to 650,000 distinct CDR3 sequences, roughly 17% detected once. The specimen sequenced was blood. The receptors derive from a young woman with Graves' hyperthyroidism.

CDR3 loop: CASSPTGDGRAGELFF. As DNA, the CDR3 is TGTGCCAGCAGCCCCACAGGGGATGGTAGAGCCGGGGAGCTGTTTTTT. This chain joins TRBV13 and TRBJ2-2; 7 bases are a match to TRBD1. With V trimmed by 5 bases and J by 6 bases, 12 bases remained unmatched. The CDR3 covers 16 residues. Germline CDR1 PRHDT, CDR2 FYEKMQ (reference sequence). Using reference TRBV13 and TRBJ2-2 for the parts outside the CDR3, the full variable domain is AAGVIQSPRHLIKEKRETATLKCYPIPRHDTVYWYQQGPGQDPQFLISFYEKMQSDKGSIPDRFSAQQFSDYHSELNMSSLELGDSALYFCASSPTGDGRAGELFFGEGSRLTVL.

The chain is built from TRBV5-1 and TRBJ1-4, with 7 bases fitting TRBD1. Germline loops: CDR1 SGHRS, CDR2 YFSETQ. The CDR3 covers 13 residues. J gave up 8 bases and V 4 bases, and 5 bases lay outside the gene matches. The CDR3 DNA follows: TGCGCCAGCAGCACCGGGACAGTCGAAAAACTGTTTTTT. It is translated as CASSTGTVEKLFF.

This clonotype was counted ten times or more. The chain uses TRBV28 and TRBJ1-5; D gene uncertain. Trimming pared 5 bases from V and 0 bases from J, leaving 14 bases between. Germline V gives CDR1 MDHEN, CDR2 SYDVKM. The CDR3 contains 16 residues. This CDR3 reads CASSGQQTGSNQPQHF. CDR3 DNA: TGTGCCAGCAGTGGGCAGCAGACGGGTAGCAATCAGCCCCAGCATTTT.

The V gene is TRBV14, the J gene TRBJ2-7; TRBD2 agrees at 7 bases. Germline V gene sequence: CDR1 SGHDN, CDR2 FVKESK. CDR3 length: 15 amino acids. V shed 0 bases and J 5 bases; nucleotides not matched to a gene: 7. CDR3 coding DNA: TGTGCCAGCAGCCAAGATGGGCAGGGAGGGGACGAGCAGTACTTC. Translation gives CASSQDGQGGDEQYF.

This clonotype was counted many times. The CDR3 is CASSLTGFGYEQYF. In DNA form, the CDR3 reads TGTGCCAGCAGTTTGACAGGGTTCGGCTACGAGCAGTACTTC. This chain joins TRBV27 and TRBJ2-7; 7 bases are a match to TRBD1. Trimming removed 3 bases from V and 3 bases from J; junction bases left unmatched: 5. Looked up from germline, CDR1 is MNHEY and CDR2 is SMNVEV (reference sequence). The CDR3 covers 14 residues.

This clonotype was recorded at least ten times. J is TRBJ1-6 and V is TRBV4-1; possible D gene TRBD1, 5 bases. Germline lookup yields CDR1 MGHRA and CDR2 YSYEKL. V lost 6 bases to trimming and J lost 8 bases, with 5 bases between them. The CDR3 extends over 11 amino acids. DNA for the CDR3: TGCGCCAGCAGGGGGGATTCACCCCTCCACTTT. Translating it yields CASRGDSPLHF.

In this sample, this clonotype turned up many times. This rearrangement joins TRBV28 to TRBJ2-7; 7 bases are a match to TRBD2. Unmatched junction bases numbered 7, after V lost 2 bases and J lost 0 bases. There are 16 residues in the CDR3. In germline, CDR1 is MDHEN, CDR2 SYDVKM. DNA of the CDR3: TGTGCCAGCAGTTTAACCAGCGGGGTCAGCTCCTACGAGCAGTACTTC. It is translated as CASSLTSGVSSYEQYF.

V and J are TRBV20-1 and TRBJ1-5, with D perhaps matching TRBD1 (6 bases). Trimming shortened V by 6 bases and J by 1 base, and 13 bases separated the two germline ends. The CDR3 covers 14 residues. Germline CDR1 DFQATT, CDR2 SNEGSKA (reference sequence). As DNA, the CDR3 is TGCAGTGCAGCGGGGACACCGAGCAATCAGCCCCAGCATTTT. It is translated as CSAAGTPSNQPQHF.

This clonotype was picked up many times. This chain connects TRBV10-3 to TRBJ1-1, with D unresolved. Trimming removed 3 bases at V and 2 bases at J, with 10 bases between. CDR3 size: 14 residues. Germline V lookup: CDR1 ENHRY, CDR2 SYGVKD. The CDR3 protein is CAISDYDGNTEAFF. Written as DNA, the CDR3 is TGTGCCATCAGTGACTACGACGGAAACACTGAAGCTTTCTTT.

The V gene is TRBV10-3, the J gene TRBJ2-1; the match to TRBD2 covers 12 bases. V was clipped by 10 bases and J by 8 bases; unmatched bases: 6. The CDR3 has 13 amino acids. CDR1 is ENHRY, CDR2 SYGVKD, per germline. The CDR3 spells CASGTSGLYEQFF. DNA of the CDR3: TGTGCCAGCGGGACTAGCGGGCTCTATGAGCAGTTCTTC.

This clonotype was recorded many times. The CDR3 region has the DNA TGTGCCAGCAGCCATGGTGGGCAGGGGCATCAGCCCCAGCATTTT. This codes for CASSHGGQGHQPQHF. The chain carries TRBV11-2 and TRBJ1-5; possible D gene TRBD1, 6 bases. Germline V lookup: CDR1 SGHAT, CDR2 FQNNGV. This CDR3 comprises 15 residues. Trimming removed 5 bases from V and 5 bases from J, with 16 bases in between.

Here the CDR3 reads CAIRDPGGTEAFF. The CDR3 region has the DNA TGTGCCATCAGGGACCCCGGGGGCACTGAAGCTTTCTTT. This chain links TRBV10-3 with TRBJ1-1; a possible D gene is TRBD1 (5 bases). CDR1 is ENHRY, CDR2 SYGVKD, per germline. V was cut by 6 bases and J by 4 bases, with 12 bases left in between. This CDR3 spans 13 amino acids.

This clonotype was seen repeatedly, ten times or more. The CDR3 DNA reads as TGTGCCAGCAGTTTAATGGTGGTTGATTTGAGCGGGAGAAGGGATACGCAGTATTTT. Its protein product is CASSLMVVDLSGRRDTQYF. The chain combines TRBV12-3 or TRBV12-4 with TRBJ2-3, with 8 bases aligning to TRBD2. J was trimmed by 6 bases and V by 2 bases; bases with no gene match: 19. The CDR3 is 19 residues long.

V and J are TRBV28 and TRBJ2-1; perhaps TRBD1 as D (6 bases). V lost 8 bases and J lost 9, with 29 bases in between. The CDR3 length is 17 residues. CDR1 and CDR2 from the germline V gene are MDHEN and SYDVKM. As DNA, the CDR3 is TGTGCCAGCGGCCTTCTAGAGGGAGAGGCTCTACAGGGTGAGCAGTTCTTC. It translates to CASGLLEGEALQGEQFF.